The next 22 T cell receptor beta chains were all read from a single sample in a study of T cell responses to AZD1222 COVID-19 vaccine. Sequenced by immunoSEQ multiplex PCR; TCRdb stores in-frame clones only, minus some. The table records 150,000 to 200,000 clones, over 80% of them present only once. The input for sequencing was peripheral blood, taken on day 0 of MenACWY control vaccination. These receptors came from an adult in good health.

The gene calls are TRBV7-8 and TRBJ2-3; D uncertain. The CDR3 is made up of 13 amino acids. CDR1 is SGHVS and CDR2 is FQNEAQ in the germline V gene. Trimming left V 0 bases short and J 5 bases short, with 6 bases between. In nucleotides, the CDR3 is TGTGCCAGCAGCTTAGCGTCTAGAGATACGCAGTATTTT. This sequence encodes CASSLASRDTQYF. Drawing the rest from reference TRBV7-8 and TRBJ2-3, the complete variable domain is GAGVSQSPRYKVAKRGQDVALRCDPISGHVSLFWYQQALGQGPEFLTYFQNEAQLDKSGLPSDRFFAERPEGSVSTLKIQRTQQEDSAVYLCASSLASRDTQYFGPGTRLTVL.

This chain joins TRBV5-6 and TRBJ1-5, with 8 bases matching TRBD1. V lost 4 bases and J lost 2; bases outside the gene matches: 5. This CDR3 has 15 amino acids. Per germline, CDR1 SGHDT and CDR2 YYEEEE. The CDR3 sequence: CASSAQGAGNQPQHF. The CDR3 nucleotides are TGTGCCAGCAGCGCCCAGGGGGCCGGCAATCAGCCCCAGCATTTT.

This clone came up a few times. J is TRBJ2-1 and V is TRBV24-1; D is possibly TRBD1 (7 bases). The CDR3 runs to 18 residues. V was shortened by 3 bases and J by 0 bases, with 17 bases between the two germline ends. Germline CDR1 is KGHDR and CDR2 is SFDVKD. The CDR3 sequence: CATSDPGGQTSSYNEQFF. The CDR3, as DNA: TGTGCCACCAGTGATCCAGGGGGACAGACTAGCTCCTACAATGAGCAGTTCTTC.

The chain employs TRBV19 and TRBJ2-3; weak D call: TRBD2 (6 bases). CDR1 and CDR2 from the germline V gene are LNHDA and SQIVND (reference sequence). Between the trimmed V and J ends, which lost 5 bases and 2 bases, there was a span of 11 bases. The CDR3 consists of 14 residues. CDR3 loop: CASSPGASTDTQYF. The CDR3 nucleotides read TGTGCCAGTAGTCCGGGAGCTTCCACAGATACGCAGTATTTT.

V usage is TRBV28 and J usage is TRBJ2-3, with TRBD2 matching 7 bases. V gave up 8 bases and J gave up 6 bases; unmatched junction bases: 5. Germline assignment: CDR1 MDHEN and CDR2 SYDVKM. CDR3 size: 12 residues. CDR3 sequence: CASRQGGDTQYF. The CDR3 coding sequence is TGTGCCAGCCGGCAGGGAGGGGATACGCAGTATTTT.

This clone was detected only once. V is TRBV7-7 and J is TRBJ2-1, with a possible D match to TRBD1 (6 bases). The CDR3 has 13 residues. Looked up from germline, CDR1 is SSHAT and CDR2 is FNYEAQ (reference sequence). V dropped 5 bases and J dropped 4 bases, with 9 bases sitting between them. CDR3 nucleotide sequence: TGTGCCAGCAGCAGGACAGAGTACAATGAGCAGTTCTTC. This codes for CASSRTEYNEQFF.

The DNA of the CDR3 is TGTGCCATCAGTGATGGACACCGCTCCTACGAGCAGTACTTC. As protein: CAISDGHRSYEQYF. The chain employs TRBV10-3 and TRBJ2-7; D is possibly TRBD1 (5 bases). V was trimmed by 3 bases and J by 0 bases, leaving 9 bases between them. CDR1 is ENHRY, CDR2 SYGVKD, per germline. CDR3 length: 14 amino acids.

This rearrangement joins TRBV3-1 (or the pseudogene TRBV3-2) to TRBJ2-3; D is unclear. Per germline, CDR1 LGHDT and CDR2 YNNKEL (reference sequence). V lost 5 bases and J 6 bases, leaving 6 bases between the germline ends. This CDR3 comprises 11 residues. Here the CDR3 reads CASSARDTQYF. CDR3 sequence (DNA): TGTGCCAGCAGCGCCCGGGATACGCAGTATTTT.

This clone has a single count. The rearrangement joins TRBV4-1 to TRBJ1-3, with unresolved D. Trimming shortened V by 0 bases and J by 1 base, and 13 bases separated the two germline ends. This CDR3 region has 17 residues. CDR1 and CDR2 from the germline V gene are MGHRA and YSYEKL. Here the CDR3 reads CASSQDVVVSSGNTIYF. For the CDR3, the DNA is TGCGCCAGCAGCCAAGACGTGGTCGTCAGTTCTGGAAACACCATATATTTT.

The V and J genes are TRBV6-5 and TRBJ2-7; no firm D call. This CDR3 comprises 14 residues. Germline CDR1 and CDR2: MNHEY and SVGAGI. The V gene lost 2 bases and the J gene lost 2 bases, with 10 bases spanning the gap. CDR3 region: CASSYDRQPYEQYF. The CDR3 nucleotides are TGTGCCAGCAGTTACGACCGGCAGCCCTACGAGCAGTACTTC.

This CDR3 is CASSLTPGQVNEQFF. For the CDR3, the DNA is TGTGCCAGCAGCTTAACGCCTGGGCAGGTCAATGAGCAGTTCTTC. The chain recombines TRBV11-2 with TRBJ2-1; D is unresolved. CDR1 and CDR2 (germline): SGHAT, FQNNGV. The CDR3 loop spans 15 amino acids. Trimming stripped 2 bases from V and 6 bases from J, with 14 bases between.

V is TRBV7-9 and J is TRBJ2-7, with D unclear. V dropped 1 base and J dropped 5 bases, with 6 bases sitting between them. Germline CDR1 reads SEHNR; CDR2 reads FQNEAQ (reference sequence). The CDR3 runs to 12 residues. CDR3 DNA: TGTGCCAGCAGCTTAGGACCGGACGAGCAGTACTTC. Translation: CASSLGPDEQYF.

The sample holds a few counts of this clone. The CDR3 loop reads CASSLRDTSNTEAFF. The CDR3 DNA is TGTGCCAGCTCACTCAGGGACACCTCGAACACTGAAGCTTTCTTT. The rearrangement links TRBV18 to TRBJ1-1; TRBD1 might be the D (6 bases). Germline V lookup: CDR1 KGHSH, CDR2 LQKENI. Trimming took 4 bases from V and 1 from J, leaving 13 bases between them. The CDR3 runs to 15 residues.

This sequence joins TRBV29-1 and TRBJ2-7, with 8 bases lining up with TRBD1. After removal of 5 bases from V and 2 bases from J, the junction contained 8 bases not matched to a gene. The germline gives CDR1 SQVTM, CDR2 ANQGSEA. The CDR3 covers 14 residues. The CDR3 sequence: CSVRQGANTYEQYF. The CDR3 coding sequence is TGCAGCGTTCGTCAGGGGGCCAATACCTACGAGCAGTACTTC.

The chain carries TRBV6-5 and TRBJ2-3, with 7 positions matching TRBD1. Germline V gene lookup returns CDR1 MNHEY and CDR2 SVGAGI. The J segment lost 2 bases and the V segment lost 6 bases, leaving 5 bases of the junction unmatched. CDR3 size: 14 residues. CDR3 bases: TGTGCCAGCAGGCCCGGACAGGCCACAGATACGCAGTATTTT. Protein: CASRPGQATDTQYF.

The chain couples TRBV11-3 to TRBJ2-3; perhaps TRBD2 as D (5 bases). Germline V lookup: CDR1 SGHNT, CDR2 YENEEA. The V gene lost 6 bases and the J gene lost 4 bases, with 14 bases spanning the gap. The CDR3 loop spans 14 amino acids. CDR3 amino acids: CASSQEGWADTQYF. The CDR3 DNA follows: TGTGCCAGCAGTCAAGAGGGCTGGGCAGATACGCAGTATTTT.

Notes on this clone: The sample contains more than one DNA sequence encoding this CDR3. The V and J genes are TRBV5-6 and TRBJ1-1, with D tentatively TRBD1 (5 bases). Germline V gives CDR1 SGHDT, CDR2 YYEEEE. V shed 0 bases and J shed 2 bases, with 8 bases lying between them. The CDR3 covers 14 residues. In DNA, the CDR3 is TGTGCCAGCAGCTTGGAAGGGACTAACACTGAAGCTTTCTTT. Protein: CASSLEGTNTEAFF.

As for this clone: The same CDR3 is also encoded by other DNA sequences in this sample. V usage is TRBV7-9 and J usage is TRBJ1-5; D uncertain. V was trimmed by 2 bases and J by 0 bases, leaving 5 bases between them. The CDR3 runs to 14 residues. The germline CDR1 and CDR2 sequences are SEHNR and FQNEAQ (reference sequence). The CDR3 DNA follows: TGTGCCAGCAGCTTACGAGGTAGCAATCAGCCCCAGCATTTT. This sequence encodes CASSLRGSNQPQHF.

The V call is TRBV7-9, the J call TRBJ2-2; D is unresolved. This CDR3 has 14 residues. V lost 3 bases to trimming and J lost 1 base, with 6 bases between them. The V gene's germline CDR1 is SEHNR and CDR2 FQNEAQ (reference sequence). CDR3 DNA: TGTGCCAGCAGCTTTGGCCAGAACACCGGGGAGCTGTTTTTT. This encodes CASSFGQNTGELFF.

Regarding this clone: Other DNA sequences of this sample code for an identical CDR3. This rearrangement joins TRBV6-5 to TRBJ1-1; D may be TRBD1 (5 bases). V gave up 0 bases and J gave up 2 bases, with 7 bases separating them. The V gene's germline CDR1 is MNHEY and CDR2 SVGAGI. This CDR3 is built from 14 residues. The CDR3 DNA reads TGTGCCAGCAGTTACTCAGGGGTTAACACTGAAGCTTTCTTT. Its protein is CASSYSGVNTEAFF.

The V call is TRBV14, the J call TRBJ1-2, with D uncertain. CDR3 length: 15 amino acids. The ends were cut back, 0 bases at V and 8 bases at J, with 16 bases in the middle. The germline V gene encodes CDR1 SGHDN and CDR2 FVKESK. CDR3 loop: CASSQDLGSFRGYTF. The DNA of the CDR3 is TGTGCCAGCAGCCAAGATCTTGGAAGTTTTCGGGGCTACACCTTC.

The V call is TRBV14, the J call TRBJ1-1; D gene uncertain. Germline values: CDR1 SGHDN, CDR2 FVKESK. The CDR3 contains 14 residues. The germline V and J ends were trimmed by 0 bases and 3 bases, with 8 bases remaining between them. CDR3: CASSQEASYTEAFF. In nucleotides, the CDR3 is TGTGCCAGCAGCCAAGAGGCGTCCTACACTGAAGCTTTCTTT.